These 22 T cell receptor beta chains were all obtained from the same sample, sequenced in a study of cytomegalovirus exposure and HLA in healthy donors. PCR used 60 Vbeta primers and 13 Jbeta primers. Clones were sequenced by immunoSEQ multiplex PCR, and TCRdb holds only the in-frame ones, with some missing. This sample has under 200,000 clones, with 60% to 80% found just once. The source material was PBMCs. These receptor sequences come from a man aged 35-49 years in good health and CMV-seronegative.

This chain uses TRBV7-2 with TRBJ2-5, with a possible D match to TRBD1 (6 bases). The last part of the DNA fits TRBJ2-7 better; the J call may be wrong. Germline CDR1 and CDR2: SGHTA and FQGNSA. The CDR3 runs to 14 residues. CDR3 bases: TGTGCCAGCAGCTTACTAGGGACACCGCCCGAGCAGTACTTC. It yields the protein CASSLLGTPPEQYF.

The V call is TRBV7-2, the J call TRBJ1-5; the match to TRBD1 covers 7 bases. The junction had 6 bases not matched to a gene; V was cut back by 5 bases and J by 5 bases. This CDR3 spans 14 amino acids. Germline V CDR1 and CDR2: SGHTA, FQGNSA. The CDR3 DNA is TGTGCCAGCAGCCCACAGGGGCCCCATCAGCCCCAGCATTTT. Translation gives CASSPQGPHQPQHF.

In its sample, this clone was seen a few times. The chain is built from TRBV28 and TRBJ2-5; possibly TRBD2 for D (6 bases). The CDR3 is 15 amino acids. Deletions cut 3 bases from V and 5 bases from J, with 16 bases between. In germline, CDR1 is MDHEN, CDR2 SYDVKM. The CDR3 reads CASSFLGGDEETQYF. CDR3 in DNA: TGTGCCAGCAGTTTTCTGGGGGGAGATGAGGAGACCCAGTACTTC.

This clone was counted a few times. The rearrangement joins TRBV9 to TRBJ2-2, with D possibly matching TRBD1 (6 bases). Between the trimmed V and J ends, which lost 2 bases and 4 bases, there was a span of 12 bases. The CDR3 runs 15 residues. Germline loops: CDR1 SGDLS, CDR2 YYNGEE. CDR3 coding DNA: TGTGCCAGCAGCGTTTCGGGACATCTCACCGGGGAGCTGTTTTTT. Amino acids: CASSVSGHLTGELFF.

This clone was counted a few times. The chain couples TRBV14 to TRBJ2-5; 8 bases line up with TRBD1. Trimming took 4 bases from V and 1 from J; bases not matched to a gene: 8. The CDR3 totals 16 residues. The germline CDR1 and CDR2 sequences are SGHDN and FVKESK. This CDR3 reads CASSPPGRGLQETQYF. The CDR3 nucleotides read TGTGCCAGCAGCCCCCCCGGCAGGGGGCTCCAAGAGACCCAGTACTTC. The complete variable domain, with remaining parts taken from reference TRBV14 and TRBJ2-5, reads EAGVTQFPSHSVIEKGQTVTLRCDPISGHDNLYWYRRVMGKEIKFLLHFVKESKQDESGMPNNRFLAERTGGTYSTLKVQPAELEDSGVYFCASSPPGRGLQETQYFGPGTRLLVL.

The chain links TRBV7-9 to TRBJ2-1, with a possible D match to TRBD2 (6 bases). The CDR3 is 13 amino acids. Trimming cost V 10 bases and J 1 base, with 11 bases left between them. The germline V gene has CDR1 SEHNR and CDR2 FQNEAQ (reference sequence). CDR3 coding DNA: TGTGCCAACTTGACTAGTTCCTACAATGAGCAGTTCTTC. Encoded protein: CANLTSSYNEQFF.

In nucleotides, the CDR3 is TGTGCCAGCAGAGCGGGAAGGGGGCAAGAGACCCAGTACTTC. Its protein product is CASRAGRGQETQYF. This sequence joins TRBV6-5 and TRBJ2-5; possibly TRBD2 for D (7 bases). The V and J ends lost 6 bases and 2 bases respectively, with 13 bases between them. From germline, CDR1 is MNHEY and CDR2 SVGAGI. CDR3 length: 14 amino acids.

CDR3 sequence reads: CASSIGTGHQPQHF. The CDR3 DNA reads as TGTGCCAGTAGTATAGGGACAGGGCACCAGCCCCAGCATTTT. The J gene is TRBJ1-5, the V gene TRBV19; 8 bases map to TRBD1. After removal of 1 base from V and 7 bases from J, the junction contained 3 bases not matched to a gene. The germline gives CDR1 LNHDA, CDR2 SQIVND (reference sequence). The CDR3 extends over 14 amino acids.

The V gene is TRBV6-5, the J gene TRBJ2-3, with D possibly matching TRBD2 (5 bases). Germline V gene data show CDR1 as MNHEY and CDR2 as SVGAGI. Trimming removed 0 bases from V and 7 bases from J, with 8 bases in between. CDR3 length equals 13 residues. The CDR3 DNA follows: TGTGCCAGCAGTTACTCGAGGGAGAATACGCAGTATTTT. This translates into CASSYSRENTQYF.

V gene TRBV25-1 combines with J gene TRBJ2-3; tentatively, D is TRBD2 (5 bases). The CDR3 runs to 14 residues. CDR1 is MGHDK, CDR2 SYGVNS, per germline. V was trimmed by 6 bases and J by 0 bases, leaving 10 bases between them. The DNA of the CDR3 is TGTGCCAGCAGGGCGGGCCTTAGCACAGATACGCAGTATTTT. Its protein is CASRAGLSTDTQYF.

The rearrangement uses TRBV7-9 and TRBJ1-1; D unresolved. Germline V gene data show CDR1 as SEHNR and CDR2 as FQNEAQ (reference sequence). V was shortened by 7 bases and J by 2 bases, with 11 bases between the two germline ends. This CDR3 spans 13 amino acids. The CDR3 is CASNEQINTEAFF. The CDR3 DNA is TGTGCCAGCAACGAACAGATAAACACTGAAGCTTTCTTT.

The rearrangement joins TRBV25-1 to TRBJ2-7; possibly TRBD2 for D (6 bases). This CDR3 is 13 amino acids long. CDR1 and CDR2 from the germline V gene are MGHDK and SYGVNS. V was pared by 4 bases and J by 4 bases, with 11 bases between. CDR3 sequence (DNA): TGTGCCAGCAGTGGGGGGGATTGGTACGAGCAGTACTTC. It yields the protein CASSGGDWYEQYF.

The chain couples TRBV29-1 to TRBJ2-5; TRBD2 matches 7 bases. The tail of the sequence fits TRBJ2-7 better, so the J call may be wrong. The CDR3 is 14 amino acids. Germline V gene sequence: CDR1 SQVTM, CDR2 ANQGSEA. CDR3 in DNA: TGCAGCGTTGAGTGGGAGGGCAGGTCCTACGAGCAGTACTTC. This sequence encodes CSVEWEGRSYEQYF.

The rearrangement joins TRBV5-1 to TRBJ1-2; 7 nucleotides agree with TRBD1. CDR1 SGHRS and CDR2 YFSETQ come from the germline V gene. CDR3 length equals 14 residues. Unmatched junction bases numbered 11, after V lost 0 bases and J lost 12 bases. Here the CDR3 DNA reads TGCGCCAGCAGCTTGGAGGGGGCTATGAAGGGGCACACCTTC. Translation: CASSLEGAMKGHTF. Drawing the rest from reference TRBV5-1 and TRBJ1-2, the complete variable domain is KAGVTQTPRYLIKTRGQQVTLSCSPISGHRSVSWYQQTPGQGLQFLFEYFSETQRNKGNFPGRFSGRQFSNSRSEMNVSTLELGDSALYLCASSLEGAMKGHTFGSGTRLTVV.

This clone was seen only a few times. This rearrangement joins TRBV4-1 to TRBJ1-5; D unclear. Per germline, CDR1 MGHRA and CDR2 YSYEKL. V was trimmed by 1 base and J by 4 bases, leaving 11 bases between them. The CDR3 has 15 residues. The CDR3 sequence is CASSQGRTGNQPQHF. CDR3 bases: TGCGCCAGCAGCCAAGGTCGGACTGGGAATCAGCCCCAGCATTTT.

The chain carries TRBV27 and TRBJ1-1; 8 bases are shared with TRBD1. The CDR3 totals 14 residues. The ends lost 2 bases at V and 2 bases at J; junction bases unmatched: 1. Germline CDR1 is MNHEY and CDR2 is SMNVEV (reference sequence). For the CDR3, the DNA is TGTGCCAGCAGTTTAGACAGGGGAAACACTGAAGCTTTCTTT. Encoded protein: CASSLDRGNTEAFF.

This chain joins TRBV11-3 and TRBJ1-1, with D possibly TRBD1 on 5 matching bases. V lost 5 bases and J lost 4, with 14 bases in between. The germline V gene has CDR1 SGHNT and CDR2 YENEEA. The CDR3 runs to 14 residues. The CDR3 region is CASSAQGGGTEAFF. In DNA, the CDR3 is TGTGCCAGCAGCGCCCAGGGCGGGGGCACTGAAGCTTTCTTT.

The genes are TRBV6-5 and TRBJ1-3; D uncertain. The CDR3 totals 15 residues. Deletions cut 0 bases from V and 3 bases from J, with 9 bases between. CDR1 is MNHEY, CDR2 SVGAGI, per germline. CDR3 region: CASSYSLQVGNTIYF. In nucleotides, the CDR3 is TGTGCCAGCAGTTACTCGCTCCAGGTTGGAAACACCATATATTTT.

The chain links TRBV28 to TRBJ2-2; D not resolved. This CDR3 spans 15 amino acids. The V gene lost 5 bases and the J gene lost 0 bases, with 10 bases spanning the gap. The V gene's germline CDR1 is MDHEN and CDR2 SYDVKM. CDR3 coding DNA: TGTGCCAGCAGTACCCATAGTTCGAACACCGGGGAGCTGTTTTTT. Translation gives CASSTHSSNTGELFF.

Notes on this clone: Within the sample, other DNA sequences also encode this same CDR3. This sequence joins TRBV20-1 and TRBJ2-7; no reliable D call. The CDR3 contains 11 residues. Trimming stripped 5 bases from V and 4 bases from J, with 9 bases between. Per germline, CDR1 DFQATT and CDR2 SNEGSKA (reference sequence). The CDR3 region is CSAATEYEQYF. The DNA of the CDR3 is TGCAGTGCTGCAACAGAGTACGAGCAGTACTTC.

V gene TRBV7-9 combines with J gene TRBJ1-6, with 9 nucleotides matching TRBD1. V was pared by 4 bases and J by 7 bases, with 5 bases of the junction left unmatched. The V gene's germline CDR1 is SEHNR and CDR2 FQNEAQ (reference sequence). This CDR3 has 15 residues. CDR3 in amino acids: CASSSRDRANSPLHF. The CDR3 DNA reads TGTGCCAGCAGCTCCCGGGACAGGGCAAATTCACCCCTCCACTTT.

The chain combines TRBV7-2 with TRBJ2-7; possible D gene TRBD2, 7 bases. Trimming removed 3 bases at V and 3 bases at J, with 12 bases between. This CDR3 has 14 amino acids. Germline CDR1 reads SGHTA; CDR2 reads FQGNSA. In DNA form, the CDR3 reads TGTGCCAGCAGCTTGGACAGCGGGGTCTACGAGCAGTACTTC. The encoded protein is CASSLDSGVYEQYF.